This passage covers 5 T cell receptor beta chains from one sample sequenced in a study of blood T cell repertoires in COVID-19. The data were produced by immunoSEQ multiplex PCR, yet TCRdb's version contains in-frame clones alone and is incomplete. The table has approximately 230,000 clones, approximately 84% seen once. Source material: PBMCs or T cells enriched from blood (not recorded which). The receptors stem from a middle-aged man who had recovered from COVID-19.

This rearrangement joins TRBV4-1 to TRBJ1-5; TRBD1 aligns across 8 bases. CDR3 length: 16 residues. Germline V CDR1 and CDR2: MGHRA, YSYEKL. The V and J ends lost 3 bases and 6 bases, in that order; junction bases with no gene match: 10. CDR3 nucleotides: TGCGCCAGCAGCCACGAGACAGGGGCCGCTCGTCAGCCCCAGCATTTT. Its translation is CASSHETGAARQPQHF.

This chain links TRBV11-2 with TRBJ1-2; TRBD1 aligns across 7 bases. CDR3 length equals 12 residues. CDR1 is SGHAT, CDR2 FQNNGV, per germline. J was trimmed by 8 bases and V by 5 bases; bases with no gene match: 5. CDR3 sequence reads: CASSDTGVGYTF. The CDR3 region has the DNA TGTGCCAGCAGCGATACAGGGGTCGGCTACACCTTC.

V usage is TRBV7-2 and J usage is TRBJ1-1; TRBD1 matches 7 bases. Germline trimming cut 5 bases from V and 10 bases from J; bases unmatched to any gene: 10. This CDR3 is built from 13 residues. Germline-derived CDR1 and CDR2 are SGHTA and FQGNSA. CDR3 in DNA: TGTGCCAGCAGCCGCCGGGCCCAGGGGGTAGCTTTCTTT. Protein: CASSRRAQGVAFF.

This clone was observed once. V usage is TRBV18 and J usage is TRBJ1-1; no definite D call. Germline values: CDR1 KGHSH, CDR2 LQKENI. The CDR3 is 15 residues long. V shed 6 bases and J shed 0 bases, with 14 bases lying between them. The CDR3 spells CASSLSPGMNTEAFF. As DNA, the CDR3 is TGTGCCAGCTCCCTATCCCCGGGGATGAACACTGAAGCTTTCTTT. The full variable domain, rest sourced from reference TRBV18 and TRBJ1-1, is NAGVMQNPRHLVRRRGQEARLRCSPMKGHSHVYWYRQLPEEGLKFMVYLQKENIIDESGMPKERFSAEFPKEGPSILRIQQVVRGDSAAYFCASSLSPGMNTEAFFGQGTRLTVV.

The chain carries TRBV6-5 and TRBJ2-4, with D possibly being TRBD2 (5 bases). This CDR3 comprises 15 residues. The germline V gene encodes CDR1 MNHEY and CDR2 SVGAGI. The ends were cut back, 5 bases at V and 0 bases at J, with 11 bases in the middle. CDR3 loop: CASSNGVIAKNIQYF. CDR3 in DNA: TGTGCCAGCAGTAACGGGGTTATAGCCAAAAACATTCAGTACTTC.